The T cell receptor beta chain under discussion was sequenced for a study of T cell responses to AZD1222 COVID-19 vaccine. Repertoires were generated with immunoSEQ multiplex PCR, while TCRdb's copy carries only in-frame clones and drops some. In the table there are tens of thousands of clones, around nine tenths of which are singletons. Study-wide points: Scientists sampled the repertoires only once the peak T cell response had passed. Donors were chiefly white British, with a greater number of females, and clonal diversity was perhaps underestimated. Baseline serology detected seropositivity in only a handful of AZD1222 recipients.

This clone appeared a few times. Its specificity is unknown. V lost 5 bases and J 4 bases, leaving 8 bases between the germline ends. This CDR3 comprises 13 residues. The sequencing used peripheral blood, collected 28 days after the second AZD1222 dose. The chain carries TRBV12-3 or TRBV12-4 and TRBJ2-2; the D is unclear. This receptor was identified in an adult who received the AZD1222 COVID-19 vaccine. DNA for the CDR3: TGTGCCAGCAGTCCGACACTCACCGGGGAGCTGTTTTTT. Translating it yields CASSPTLTGELFF.